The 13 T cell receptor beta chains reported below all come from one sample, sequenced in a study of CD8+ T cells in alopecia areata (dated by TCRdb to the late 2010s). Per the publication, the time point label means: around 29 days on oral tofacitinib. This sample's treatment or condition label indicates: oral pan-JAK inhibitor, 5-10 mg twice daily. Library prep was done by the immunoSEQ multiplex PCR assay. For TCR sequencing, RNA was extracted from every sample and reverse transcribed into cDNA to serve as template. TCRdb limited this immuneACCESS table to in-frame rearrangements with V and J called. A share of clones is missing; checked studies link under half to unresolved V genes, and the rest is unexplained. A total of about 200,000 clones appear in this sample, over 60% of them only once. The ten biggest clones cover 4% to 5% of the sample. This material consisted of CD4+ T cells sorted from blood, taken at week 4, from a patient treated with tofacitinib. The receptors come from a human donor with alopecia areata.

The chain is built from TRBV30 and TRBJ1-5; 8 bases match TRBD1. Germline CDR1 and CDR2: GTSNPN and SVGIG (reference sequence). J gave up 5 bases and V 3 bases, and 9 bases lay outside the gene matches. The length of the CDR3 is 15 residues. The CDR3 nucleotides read TGTGCCTGGAGCCGACAGGGGTATGGGGATCAGCCCCAGCATTTT. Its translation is CAWSRQGYGDQPQHF.

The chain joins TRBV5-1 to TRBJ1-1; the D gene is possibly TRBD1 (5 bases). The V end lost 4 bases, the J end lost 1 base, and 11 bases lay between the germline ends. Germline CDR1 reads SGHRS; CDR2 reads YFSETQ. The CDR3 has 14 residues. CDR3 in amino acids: CASSNGGQNTEAFF. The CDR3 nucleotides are TGCGCCAGCAGCAACGGCGGACAGAACACTGAAGCTTTCTTT.

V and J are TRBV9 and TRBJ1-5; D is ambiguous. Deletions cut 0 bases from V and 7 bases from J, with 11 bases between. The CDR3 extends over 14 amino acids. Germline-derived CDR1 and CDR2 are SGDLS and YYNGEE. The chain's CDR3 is CASSVGSQRQPQHF. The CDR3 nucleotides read TGTGCCAGCAGCGTAGGCAGCCAACGGCAGCCCCAGCATTTT.

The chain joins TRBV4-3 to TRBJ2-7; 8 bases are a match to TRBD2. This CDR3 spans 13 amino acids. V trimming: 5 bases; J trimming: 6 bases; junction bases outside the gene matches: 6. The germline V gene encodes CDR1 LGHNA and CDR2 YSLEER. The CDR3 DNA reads TGCGCCAGCAGCTCTGAGCGGGAGCGCGAGCAGTACTTC. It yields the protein CASSSEREREQYF.

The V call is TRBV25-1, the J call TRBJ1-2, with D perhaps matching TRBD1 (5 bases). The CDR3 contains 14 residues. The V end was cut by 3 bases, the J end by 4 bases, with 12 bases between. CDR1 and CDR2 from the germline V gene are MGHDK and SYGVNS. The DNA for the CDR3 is TGTGCCAGCAGTGACGCTGGGGCAGTCTATGGCTACACCTTC. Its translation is CASSDAGAVYGYTF.

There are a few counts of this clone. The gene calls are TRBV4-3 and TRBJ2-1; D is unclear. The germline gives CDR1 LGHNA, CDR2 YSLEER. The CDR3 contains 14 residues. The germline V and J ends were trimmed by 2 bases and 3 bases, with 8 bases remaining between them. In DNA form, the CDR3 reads TGCGCCAGCAGCCAATTAACAAACTACAATGAGCAGTTCTTC. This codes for CASSQLTNYNEQFF.

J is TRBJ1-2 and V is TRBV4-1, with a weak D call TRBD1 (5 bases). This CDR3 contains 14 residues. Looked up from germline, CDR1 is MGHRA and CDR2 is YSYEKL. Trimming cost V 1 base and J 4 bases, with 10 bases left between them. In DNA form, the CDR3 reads TGCGCCAGCAGCCAAGTGACAGCAAGCTATGGCTACACCTTC. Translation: CASSQVTASYGYTF.

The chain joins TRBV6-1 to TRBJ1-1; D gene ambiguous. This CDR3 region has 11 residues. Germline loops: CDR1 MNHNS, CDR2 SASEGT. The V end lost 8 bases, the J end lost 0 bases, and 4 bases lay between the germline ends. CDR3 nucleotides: TGTGCCAGCCCCTTGAACACTGAAGCTTTCTTT. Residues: CASPLNTEAFF.

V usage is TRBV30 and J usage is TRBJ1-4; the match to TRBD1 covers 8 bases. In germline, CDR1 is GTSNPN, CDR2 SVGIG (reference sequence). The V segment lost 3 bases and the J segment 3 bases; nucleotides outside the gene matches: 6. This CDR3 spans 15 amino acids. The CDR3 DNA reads TGTGCCTGGAGCGAGGGGACAGGAGCTAATGAAAAACTGTTTTTT. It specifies CAWSEGTGANEKLFF.

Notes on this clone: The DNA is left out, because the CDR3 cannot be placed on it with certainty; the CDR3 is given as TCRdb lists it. CDR3 amino acids: CAWSVGTGAVCTF. The gene calls are TRBV30 and TRBJ1-2; the table's TRBD1 call for D was not verified on the DNA. The germline V gene has CDR1 GTSNPN and CDR2 SVGIG (reference sequence). Ends included, the CDR3 has 13 residues.

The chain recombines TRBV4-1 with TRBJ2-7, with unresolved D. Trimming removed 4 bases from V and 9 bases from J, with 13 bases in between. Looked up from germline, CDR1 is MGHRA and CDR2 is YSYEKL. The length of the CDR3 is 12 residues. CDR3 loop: CASSPSGEGQYF. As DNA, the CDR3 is TGCGCCAGCAGCCCCTCAGGAGAAGGGCAGTACTTC.

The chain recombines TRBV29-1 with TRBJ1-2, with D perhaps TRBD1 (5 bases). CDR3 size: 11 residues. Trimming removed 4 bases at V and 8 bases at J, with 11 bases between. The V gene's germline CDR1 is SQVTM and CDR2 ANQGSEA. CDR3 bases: TGCAGCGTTGGTGGGGGAGAAGGCTACACCTTC. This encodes CSVGGGEGYTF.

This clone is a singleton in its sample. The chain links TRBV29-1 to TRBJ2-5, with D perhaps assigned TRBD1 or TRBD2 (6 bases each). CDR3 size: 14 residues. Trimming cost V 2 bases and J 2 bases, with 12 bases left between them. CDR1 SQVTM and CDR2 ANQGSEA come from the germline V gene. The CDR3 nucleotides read TGCAGCGTTGAATGGGGGGCGCGACAAGAGACCCAGTACTTC. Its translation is CSVEWGARQETQYF.